A selection of T cell receptor beta chains follows, all from one sample in a study of blood T cell repertoires in COVID-19. Profiling relied on immunoSEQ multiplex PCR, and the TCRdb table lists in-frame clones only, not all of them. The sample carries approximately 270,000 clones, nearly 90% recorded once. The sequencing sample was made of PBMCs or T cells enriched from blood (not recorded which). The receptor source for this set is a woman aged 60-75 years who had recovered from COVID-19. Each CDR3 is given without its conserved first and last residue.

CDR3	V	J
ASSQARANTDGYT	TRBV27	TRBJ1-2
ASLDYYTGELF	TRBV9	TRBJ2-2
ASTTGPNTEAF	TRBV28	TRBJ1-1
ATSSQVRGGGYT	TRBV15	TRBJ1-2
ASSEAGRSNQPQH	TRBV27	TRBJ1-5
ASDWGRANTEAF	TRBV7-9	TRBJ1-1
ASSPLWREENTIY	TRBV5-1	TRBJ1-3
ASSQDRGRGPGDTQY	TRBV3-1/TRBV3-2	TRBJ2-3
ATSRDSPGELF	TRBV15	TRBJ2-2
AISAASGGGETQY	TRBV10-3	TRBJ2-5
ASSLATNEKLF	TRBV19	TRBJ1-4
ASSGRGYQETQY	TRBV25-1	TRBJ2-5